A single sample gave rise to the 32 T cell receptor beta chains below, sequenced in a study of T cells expressing NK-cell markers. TCRdb processed the 5' RACE reads again and assigns one entry to each CDR3 protein, with no DNA. This sample's table has about 460,000 distinct CDR3 sequences. The sequencing input was blood T cells: a sorted CD56 or NKG2C T cell subset, CD4+ or CD8+ T cells, or bulk PBMC T cells (not recorded which). These TCRs come from a woman aged 45-60 years in good health.

The chain has TRBV6-5 and TRBJ1-1; TCRdb indicates TRBD1, and absent DNA this call remains unverified. Germline assignment: CDR1 MNHEY and CDR2 SVGAGI. The CDR3 has 14 amino acids. The CDR3 loop reads CATKSTGDGTEAFF.

The rearrangement joins TRBV5-5 to TRBJ2-3. The CDR3 is made up of 14 amino acids. Germline CDR1 reads SGHKS; CDR2 reads YYEKEE (reference sequence). CDR3 protein: CASSSRRVTDTQYF.

The V and J genes are TRBV29-1 and TRBJ2-1. This CDR3 comprises 13 residues. Germline V gene lookup returns CDR1 SQVTM and CDR2 ANQGSEA. CDR3 in amino acids: CSVGAELYNEQFF.

The chain uses TRBV20-1 and TRBJ2-1; checking the TCRdb D call of TRBD2 is not possible without DNA. The CDR3 sequence is 16 residues long. Germline CDR1 and CDR2: DFQATT and SNEGSKA (reference sequence). This chain's CDR3 is CSASGGAPGLNSKQFF.

The V call is TRBV20-1, the J call TRBJ1-1; TCRdb reports TRBD1, a call that lacks DNA to check it against. The CDR3 extends over 15 amino acids. Germline V gene lookup returns CDR1 DFQATT and CDR2 SNEGSKA (reference sequence). The CDR3 protein is CSAPDRPPGNTEAFF.

The V and J genes are TRBV6-4 and TRBJ2-1; absent DNA, TCRdb's TRBD2 call cannot be checked. The CDR3 is 18 amino acids. In germline, CDR1 is MRHNA, CDR2 SNTAGT. The CDR3 sequence is CASSDSISGKSSYNEQFF.

The chain has TRBV24-1 and TRBJ2-2. The germline V gene encodes CDR1 KGHDR and CDR2 SFDVKD. This CDR3 spans 16 amino acids. The CDR3: CATSDFAGGEAGELFF.

The rearrangement joins TRBV24-1 to TRBJ1-5; lacking DNA, the TRBD1 call made by TCRdb goes unchecked. This CDR3 region has 14 residues. Germline V lookup: CDR1 KGHDR, CDR2 SFDVKD. The CDR3 spells CATGTGNSNQPQHF.

The rearrangement uses TRBV29-1 and TRBJ2-4; the D call of TRBD1 rests on TCRdb alone, since no DNA is present to check it. Germline loops: CDR1 SQVTM, CDR2 ANQGSEA. This CDR3 is 12 amino acids long. Here the CDR3 reads CSVVDGTNIQYF.

This chain uses TRBV27 with TRBJ2-1; TCRdb names TRBD2, which stays unverified in the absence of DNA. Germline V lookup: CDR1 MNHEY, CDR2 SMNVEV (reference sequence). The CDR3 has 17 residues. This CDR3 is CASSLFGLAGEGNEQFF.

This sequence joins TRBV5-1 and TRBJ1-1; as DNA is missing, the TRBD1 call by TCRdb cannot be tested. The CDR3 sequence is 12 residues long. CDR1 is SGHRS, CDR2 YFSETQ, per germline. The CDR3 sequence: CASSDSSHEAFF.

The chain couples TRBV10-3 to TRBJ2-5; without DNA, the TCRdb call of TRBD1 cannot be checked. This CDR3 contains 16 residues. CDR1 is ENHRY and CDR2 is SYGVKD in the germline V gene. The CDR3 sequence: CAISKNPGQIQETQYF.

The genes are TRBV7-6 and TRBJ1-4; with no DNA, the TCRdb D assignment of TRBD1 cannot be verified. This CDR3 region has 14 residues. Per germline, CDR1 SGHVS and CDR2 FNYEAQ. CDR3 sequence: CASSPGQGGEKLFF.

V usage is TRBV27 and J usage is TRBJ2-2. Germline lookup yields CDR1 MNHEY and CDR2 SMNVEV (reference sequence). The CDR3 has 15 amino acids. CDR3 region: CASSFTPTSGGELFF.

The chain links TRBV20-1 to TRBJ1-1; absent DNA, TCRdb's TRBD1 call cannot be checked. The germline V gene has CDR1 DFQATT and CDR2 SNEGSKA (reference sequence). The CDR3 extends over 15 amino acids. Here the CDR3 reads CSATGQTFLNTEAFF.

CDR3 residues: CASSPQGSGELFF. This sequence joins TRBV5-5 and TRBJ2-2; the TCRdb call, TRBD1, lacks DNA for checking. This CDR3 contains 13 residues. Germline V gene lookup returns CDR1 SGHKS and CDR2 YYEKEE (reference sequence).

The genes are TRBV5-1 and TRBJ2-3; TCRdb designates TRBD2, a call that cannot be tested without DNA. The CDR3 runs to 15 residues. CDR1 and CDR2 from the germline V gene are SGHRS and YFSETQ. The CDR3 is CASSLLAGALDTQYF.

The chain carries TRBV11-2 and TRBJ2-3; TCRdb names TRBD2, which stays unverified in the absence of DNA. The length of the CDR3 is 15 residues. In germline, CDR1 is SGHAT, CDR2 FQNNGV. The chain's CDR3 is CASSPAGGPADTQYF.

The V call is TRBV7-6, the J call TRBJ2-1; the TRBD1 assignment by TCRdb is unverifiable without DNA. Looked up from germline, CDR1 is SGHVS and CDR2 is FNYEAQ. This CDR3 is built from 15 residues. CDR3 in amino acids: CASSLVPQGANEQFF. The variable domain in full, completed from reference TRBV7-6 and TRBJ2-1, reads GAGVSQSPRYKVTKRGQDVALRCDPISGHVSLYWYRQALGQGPEFLTYFNYEAQQDKSGLPNDRFSAERPEGSISTLTIQRTEQRDSAMYRCASSLVPQGANEQFFGPGTRLTVL.

V is TRBV6-6 and J is TRBJ2-2; the D call of TRBD2 rests on TCRdb alone, since no DNA is present to check it. This CDR3 has 17 residues. Germline V gene sequence: CDR1 MNHNY, CDR2 SVGAGI (reference sequence). CDR3 region: CASSYLASGRNTGELFF.

The chain combines TRBV29-1 with TRBJ2-1; with no DNA, the TCRdb D assignment of TRBD2 cannot be verified. Germline V gene sequence: CDR1 SQVTM, CDR2 ANQGSEA. The CDR3 covers 14 residues. CDR3 sequence reads: CSFAGAGGPHEQFF.

The chain joins TRBV29-1 to TRBJ1-1; without DNA, the TCRdb call of TRBD1 cannot be checked. The CDR3 length is 13 residues. Germline lookup yields CDR1 SQVTM and CDR2 ANQGSEA. CDR3 loop: CSVLQGAGTEAFF.

The rearrangement links TRBV11-2 to TRBJ2-2; TCRdb lists TRBD1, though no DNA is available to test this call. The CDR3 contains 16 residues. Germline CDR1 SGHAT, CDR2 FQNNGV. CDR3: CASSSGTFANTGELFF.

The chain recombines TRBV11-2 with TRBJ2-1; TCRdb indicates TRBD2, and absent DNA this call remains unverified. The length of the CDR3 is 17 residues. The germline V gene encodes CDR1 SGHAT and CDR2 FQNNGV. CDR3 sequence reads: CASSLGLGTVYGNEQFF.

The CDR3 sequence is CATSRDSAKLGDTQYF. The chain uses TRBV15 and TRBJ2-3. The length of the CDR3 is 16 residues. Germline V gene sequence: CDR1 LNHNV, CDR2 YYDKDF (reference sequence).

The chain has TRBV5-5 and TRBJ1-3; TCRdb's D call, TRBD1, is unchecked because there is no DNA. CDR3 length equals 14 residues. CDR1 SGHKS and CDR2 YYEKEE come from the germline V gene (reference sequence). This CDR3 is CASERIGQGNTIYF.

V is TRBV29-1 and J is TRBJ2-7; TCRdb picks TRBD2, but there is no DNA to check that call. Germline V gives CDR1 SQVTM, CDR2 ANQGSEA. This CDR3 comprises 13 residues. The CDR3: CSVANRGSYEQYF.

This chain connects TRBV5-1 to TRBJ2-1; absent DNA, TCRdb's TRBD2 call cannot be checked. CDR3 length equals 17 residues. CDR1 is SGHRS, CDR2 YFSETQ, per germline. The CDR3 reads CASSLRSSGSRSYEQFF.

The genes are TRBV19 and TRBJ2-1. The CDR3 covers 12 residues. Germline-derived CDR1 and CDR2 are LNHDA and SQIVND (reference sequence). The CDR3: CASSKTAGEQFF.

This chain links TRBV5-1 with TRBJ2-7; checking the TCRdb D call of TRBD2 is not possible without DNA. Germline V gives CDR1 SGHRS, CDR2 YFSETQ. The CDR3 extends over 16 amino acids. CDR3 region: CASSPTSGASSYEQYF.

V usage is TRBV14 and J usage is TRBJ2-1. Germline V gives CDR1 SGHDN, CDR2 FVKESK. CDR3 length equals 13 residues. CDR3 region: CASSPDFYNEQFF.

This sequence joins TRBV20-1 and TRBJ2-1; TCRdb lists TRBD2, though no DNA is available to test this call. Germline CDR1 reads DFQATT; CDR2 reads SNEGSKA (reference sequence). The CDR3 runs 19 residues. Here the CDR3 reads CSTGLAGAPLGESYNEQFF.